The 6 T cell receptor beta chains below were found in one sample sequenced in a study of spatial heterogeneity in lung cancer. Time point here: blood at routine non-recurrence follow-up after resection. One entry per CDR3 protein, called by TCRdb with MiXCR from the 5' RACE reads. The repertoire holds some 36,000 distinct CDR3 sequences, roughly 7.8% seen once, with 9.4% in the top ten. Source: PBMCs, taken at follow-up. The receptors were gathered from a male donor with early-stage non-small cell lung cancer.

Many counts were recorded for this clonotype. The chain employs TRBV29-1 and TRBJ2-5; 7 nucleotides agree with TRBD1. Trimming at V came to 5 bases and at J to 4 bases, leaving 4 bases not matched to a gene. Per germline, CDR1 SQVTM and CDR2 ANQGSEA. This CDR3 is built from 12 residues. This chain's CDR3 is CSVRTGGETQYF. The CDR3 bases are TGCAGCGTTCGGACAGGCGGAGAGACCCAGTACTTC.

This clonotype is medium-sized by share. The chain is built from TRBV7-6 and TRBJ2-1; 8 nucleotides align to TRBD2. From germline, CDR1 is SGHVS and CDR2 FNYEAQ. This CDR3 spans 16 amino acids. J gave up 4 bases and V 1 base, and 6 bases lay outside the gene matches. The CDR3 nucleotides are TGTGCCAGCAGCTTAGGCGCTAGCGGGTCTTACAATGAGCAGTTCTTC. Its protein product is CASSLGASGSYNEQFF.

This clonotype was seen ten or more times. The gene calls are TRBV29-1 and TRBJ1-3; D is unresolved. This CDR3 comprises 11 residues. The ends were cut back, 6 bases at V and 4 bases at J, with 7 bases in the middle. CDR1 and CDR2 (germline): SQVTM, ANQGSEA. The CDR3 spells CSVLSGNTIYF. The CDR3 region has the DNA TGCAGCGTACTATCCGGAAACACCATATATTTT.

This clonotype showed up many times. DNA of the CDR3: TGTGCCGCAGGGGGCCACCAAGAGACCCAGTACTTC. Protein: CAAGGHQETQYF. V gene TRBV19 combines with J gene TRBJ2-5; 8 nucleotides line up with TRBD1. Germline-derived CDR1 and CDR2 are LNHDA and SQIVND (reference sequence). This CDR3 is 12 amino acids long. Trimming removed 11 bases from V and 0 bases from J; junction bases left unmatched: 2.

This clonotype was picked up a small number of times. In nucleotides, the CDR3 is TGTGCCAGCTCACCCGGGGATGCTAGGGACTACACCTTC. It translates to CASSPGDARDYTF. The J gene is TRBJ1-2, the V gene TRBV18; D gene ambiguous. CDR3 size: 13 residues. CDR1 is KGHSH and CDR2 is LQKENI in the germline V gene. Trimming took off 3 bases at V and 10 bases at J, with 15 bases between the two ends. Drawing the rest from reference TRBV18 and TRBJ1-2, the complete variable domain is NAGVMQNPRHLVRRRGQEARLRCSPMKGHSHVYWYRQLPEEGLKFMVYLQKENIIDESGMPKERFSAEFPKEGPSILRIQQVVRGDSAAYFCASSPGDARDYTFGSGTRLTVV.

The V and J genes are TRBV19 and TRBJ2-1, with D perhaps matching TRBD2 (6 bases). Trimming cost V 1 base and J 7 bases, with 8 bases left between them. Germline CDR1 and CDR2: LNHDA and SQIVND (reference sequence). This CDR3 spans 13 amino acids. CDR3 DNA sequence: TGTGCCAGTAGTATAGGGGGGAGGAATGAGCAGTTCTTC. Translating gives CASSIGGRNEQFF.